Below, 9 T cell receptor beta chains from the same sample are listed, as sequenced in a study of cytomegalovirus exposure and HLA in healthy donors. The PCR contained 60 Vbeta and 13 Jbeta primers. Sequenced by immunoSEQ multiplex PCR; TCRdb stores in-frame clones only, minus some. The data show around 150,000 clones, just under 70% seen once. The sample taken for sequencing was PBMCs. Receptor source: a man aged 55 to 69 in good health and CMV-seronegative.

V and J are TRBV7-8 and TRBJ1-4; possible D gene TRBD1, 6 bases. The CDR3 totals 17 residues. The V gene lost 5 bases and the J gene lost 7 bases, with 23 bases spanning the gap. Germline CDR1 reads SGHVS; CDR2 reads FQNEAQ. The CDR3 nucleotides read TGTGCCAGCAGCCCCCCCTCCCCCCAGGGGTCGGGTGAAAAACTGTTTTTT. Its protein product is CASSPPSPQGSGEKLFF.

This chain links TRBV19 with TRBJ1-5, with no clear D. Germline loops: CDR1 LNHDA, CDR2 SQIVND (reference sequence). The CDR3 consists of 14 residues. V lost 3 bases, J lost 6 bases, and 12 bases lay in between. The CDR3 DNA follows: TGTGCCAGTAGTATGGGCCCCGCCAGTCAGCCCCAGCATTTT. This encodes CASSMGPASQPQHF. Together with reference TRBV19 and TRBJ1-5, the CDR3 gives the full variable domain: DGGITQSPKYLFRKEGQNVTLSCEQNLNHDAMYWYRQDPGQGLRLIYYSQIVNDFQKGDIAEGYSVSREKKESFPLTVTSAQKNPTAFYLCASSMGPASQPQHFGDGTRLSIL.

Only a few counts were recorded for this clone. The chain employs TRBV28 and TRBJ2-1; 15 nucleotides match TRBD2. V lost 5 bases, J lost 8 bases, and 7 bases stayed unmatched. CDR3 size: 16 residues. Germline V lookup: CDR1 MDHEN, CDR2 SYDVKM. CDR3 in amino acids: CASSRTSGRALDEQFF. In nucleotides, the CDR3 is TGTGCCAGCAGTAGGACTAGCGGGAGGGCACTGGATGAGCAGTTCTTC.

This clone was observed a few times. The V gene is TRBV6-1, the J gene TRBJ1-4, with D unresolved. The length of the CDR3 is 14 residues. Germline CDR1 reads MNHNS; CDR2 reads SASEGT. Trimming left V 2 bases short and J 8 bases short, with 12 bases between. The CDR3 is CASSETGVGEKLFF. CDR3 in DNA: TGTGCCAGCAGTGAAACGGGTGTAGGCGAAAAACTGTTTTTT.

The chain links TRBV7-2 to TRBJ2-3, with 8 bases aligning to TRBD1. Germline CDR1 is SGHTA and CDR2 is FQGNSA. The V gene end was trimmed by 5 bases and the J gene end by 3 bases; junction bases not matched to a gene: 4. The CDR3 length is 14 residues. CDR3 nucleotides: TGTGCCAGCAGCCGACGGGACAGGACAGATACGCAGTATTTT. Protein: CASSRRDRTDTQYF.

This clone was detected once. DNA for the CDR3: TGTGCCACCAGCAGGGGACGGACTAGCGGGAGGAGGGCCGACAATGAGCAGTTCTTC. Amino acids: CATSRGRTSGRRADNEQFF. The chain joins TRBV15 to TRBJ2-1; 14 bases are shared with TRBD2. Germline assignment: CDR1 LNHNV and CDR2 YYDKDF (reference sequence). The CDR3 contains 19 residues. The junction had 12 bases not matched to a gene; V was cut back by 3 bases and J by 5 bases. Supplemented by reference TRBV15 and TRBJ2-1, the full variable domain reads DAMVIQNPRYQVTQFGKPVTLSCSQTLNHNVMYWYQQKSSQAPKLLFHYYDKDFNNEADTPDNFQSRRPNTSFCFLDIRSPGLGDTAMYLCATSRGRTSGRRADNEQFFGPGTRLTVL.

Comments on this clone: The junction shows a germline mismatch at one end, possibly a read error. The V gene is TRBV7-9, the J gene TRBJ2-2, with 10 bases matching TRBD1. CDR3 size: 18 residues. CDR1 and CDR2 from the germline V gene are SEHNR and FQNEAQ (reference sequence). CDR3 in DNA: TGTTCCAGCAGCTCTCGGACAGGGGGTGGGGCAACTGCCGGGGAGCTGTTTTTT. Translated: CSSSSRTGGGATAGELFF.

The chain carries TRBV6-6 and TRBJ1-1; D not certain. The CDR3 contains 10 residues. The germline V and J ends were trimmed by 8 bases and 5 bases, with 6 bases remaining between them. The germline V gene has CDR1 MNHNY and CDR2 SVGAGI (reference sequence). The CDR3, as DNA: TGTGCCAGCTTACGGACTGAAGCTTTCTTT. Its translation: CASLRTEAFF.

This chain uses TRBV10-3 with TRBJ1-6; 11 bases line up with TRBD1. V lost 0 bases, J lost 7 bases, and 2 bases stayed unmatched. This CDR3 has 16 residues. CDR1 and CDR2 from the germline V gene are ENHRY and SYGVKD. For the CDR3, the DNA is TGTGCCATCAGTGAGTCCGGACAGGGGGCCAATTCACCCCTCCACTTT. Protein sequence: CAISESGQGANSPLHF.